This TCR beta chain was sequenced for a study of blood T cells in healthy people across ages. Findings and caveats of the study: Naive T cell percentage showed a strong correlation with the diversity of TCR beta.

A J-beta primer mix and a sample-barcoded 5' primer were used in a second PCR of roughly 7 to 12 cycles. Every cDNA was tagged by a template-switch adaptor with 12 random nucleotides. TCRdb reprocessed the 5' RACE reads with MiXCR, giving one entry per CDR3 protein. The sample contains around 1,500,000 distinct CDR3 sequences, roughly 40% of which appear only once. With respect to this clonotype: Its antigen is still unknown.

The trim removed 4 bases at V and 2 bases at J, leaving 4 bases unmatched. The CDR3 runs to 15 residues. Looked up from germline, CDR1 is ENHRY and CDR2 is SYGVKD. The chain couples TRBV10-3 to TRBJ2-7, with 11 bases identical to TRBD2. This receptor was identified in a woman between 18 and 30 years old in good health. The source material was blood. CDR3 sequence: CAISGLAGPTYEQYF. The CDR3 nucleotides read TGTGCCATCAGTGGACTAGCGGGGCCCACCTACGAGCAGTACTTC.